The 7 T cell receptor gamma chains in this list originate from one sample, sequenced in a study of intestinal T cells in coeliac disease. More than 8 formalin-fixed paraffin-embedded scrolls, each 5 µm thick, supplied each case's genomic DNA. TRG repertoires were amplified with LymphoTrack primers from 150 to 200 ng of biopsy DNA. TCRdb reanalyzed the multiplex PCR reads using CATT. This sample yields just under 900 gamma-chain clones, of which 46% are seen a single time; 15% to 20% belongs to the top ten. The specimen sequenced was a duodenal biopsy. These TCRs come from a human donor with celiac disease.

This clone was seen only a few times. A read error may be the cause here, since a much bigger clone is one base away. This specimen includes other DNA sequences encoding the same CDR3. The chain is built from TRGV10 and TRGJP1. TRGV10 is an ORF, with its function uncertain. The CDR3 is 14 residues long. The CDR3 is CAAWDGDTGWFKIF. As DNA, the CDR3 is TGCGCTGCGTGGGATGGGGACACTGGTTGGTTCAAGATATTT.

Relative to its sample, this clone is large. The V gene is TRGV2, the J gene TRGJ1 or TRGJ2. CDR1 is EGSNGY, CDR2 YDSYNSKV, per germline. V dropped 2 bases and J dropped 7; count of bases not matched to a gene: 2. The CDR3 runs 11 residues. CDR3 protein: CATWDEYKKLF. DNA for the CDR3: TGTGCCACCTGGGACGAATATAAGAAACTCTTT.

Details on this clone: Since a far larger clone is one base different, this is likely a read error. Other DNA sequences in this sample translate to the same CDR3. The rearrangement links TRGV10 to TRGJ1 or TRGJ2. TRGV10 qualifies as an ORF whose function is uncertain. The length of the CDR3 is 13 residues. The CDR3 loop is CAAWGSNYYKKLF. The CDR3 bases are TGTGCCGCGTGGGGGTCCAATTATTATAAGAAACTCTTT.

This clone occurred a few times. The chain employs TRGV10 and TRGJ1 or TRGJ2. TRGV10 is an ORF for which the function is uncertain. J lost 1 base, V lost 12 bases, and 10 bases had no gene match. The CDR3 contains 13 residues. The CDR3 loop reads CAARGYNYYKKLF. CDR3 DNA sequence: TGTGCTGCCCGTGGGTATAATTATTATAAGAAACTCTTT.

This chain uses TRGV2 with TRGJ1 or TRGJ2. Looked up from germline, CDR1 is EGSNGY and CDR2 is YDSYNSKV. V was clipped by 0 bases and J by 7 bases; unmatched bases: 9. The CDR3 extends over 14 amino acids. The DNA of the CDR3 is TGTGCCACCTGGGACGGGCTCTTCAACTATAAGAAACTCTTT. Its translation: CATWDGLFNYKKLF.

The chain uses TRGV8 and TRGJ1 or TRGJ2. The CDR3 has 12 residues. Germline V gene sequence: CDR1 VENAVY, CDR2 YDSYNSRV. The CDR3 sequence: CARTLHYYKKLF. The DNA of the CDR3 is TGTGCACGCACCCTACATTATTATAAGAAACTCTTT.

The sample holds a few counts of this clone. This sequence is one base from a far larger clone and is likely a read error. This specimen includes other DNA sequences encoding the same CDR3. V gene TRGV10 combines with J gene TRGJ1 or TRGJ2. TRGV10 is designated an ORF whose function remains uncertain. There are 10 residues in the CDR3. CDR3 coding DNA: TGCGCTGCGTGGGGTTACAAGAAACTCTTT. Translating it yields CAAWGYKKLF.